Listed below are T cell receptor beta chains from one sample, sequenced in a study of blood T cell repertoires in COVID-19. Data came from immunoSEQ multiplex PCR; TCRdb stores just in-frame clones and leaves some out. The data contain some 300,000 clones, around 87% of them singletons. Sequenced sample: peripheral blood. All receptors come from a woman aged 40 to 50 with COVID-19, enrolled during active disease. CDR3s include the opening cysteine and the closing phenylalanine or tryptophan. The D gene is left open where the match is weak. Size is stated for part of the rows, as once, few or many counts, or as a class when the clone is expanded.

TRBJ1-1 . TRBV29-1 . TGCAGCGTTGAGGCCCGCCATGAAGCTTTCTTT CSVEARHEAFF
TRBJ1-1 . TRBV7-8 TRBD1 TGTGCCAGCAGCCGGGACGGACAGGGGAACACTGAAGCTTTCTTT CASSRDGQGNTEAFF
TRBJ2-7 . TRBV19 TRBD2 TGTGCCAGTAGTATTCCTGGGACTAGCGGGATTTACTACGAGCAGTACTTC CASSIPGTSGIYYEQYF
TRBJ1-1 . TRBV27 . TGTGCCAGCAGTTCGACAGGTCTCATCCTGGGGAACACTGAAGCTTTCTTT CASSSTGLILGNTEAFF
TRBJ1-1 . TRBV4-1 . TGCGCCAGCAGCCCCATGTCCTCGATTTTAGGAGTGAACACTGAAGCTTTCTTT CASSPMSSILGVNTEAFF
TRBJ1-1 . TRBV4-2 TRBD1 TGTGCCAGCAGCCAAGAAAAATTGGGACAGACAATTAAACAAGAAGCTTTCTTT CASSQEKLGQTIKQEAFF
TRBJ2-1 . TRBV7-2 TRBD2 TGTGCCAGCAGCTTAGCACTAGCGGCCTCCTACAATGAGCAGTTCTTC CASSLALAASYNEQFF
TRBJ2-2 . TRBV27 . TGTGCCAGCAGTCCCAATGTCGGGGAGCTGTTTTTT CASSPNVGELFF
TRBJ2-7 . TRBV11-2 TRBD2 TGTGCCAGCAGCTTCGGGCAGACTAGCGGGGGGAGGTCCTACGAGCAGTACTTC CASSFGQTSGGRSYEQYF
TRBJ2-3 . TRBV28 . TGTGCCAGTCGGACAGCTAGCACAGATACGCAGTATTTT CASRTASTDTQYF
TRBJ2-6 . TRBV5-1 . TGCGCCAGCAGCTTGGTTGGCAACTCTGGGGCCAACGTCCTGACTTTC CASSLVGNSGANVLTF
TRBJ1-3 . TRBV7-2 . TGTGCCAGCAGCTTAGTCAGGGGAGACACCATATATTTT CASSLVRGDTIYF
TRBJ2-3 . TRBV7-2 TRBD2 TGTGCCAGCAGCCCTACCCGGGCTAGCGGGACGGATACGCAGTATTTT CASSPTRASGTDTQYF
TRBJ2-3 . TRBV5-1 . TGCGCCAGCAGCTTGGACGGGTTCACAGATACGCAGTATTTT CASSLDGFTDTQYF
TRBJ2-2 . TRBV7-3 TRBD2 TGTGCCAGCAGCTTAGGGAGGGTCACCGGGGAGCTGTTTTTT CASSLGRVTGELFF
TRBJ1-2 . TRBV27 TRBD1 TGTGCCAGCACGGGACAGGGGTTTTATGGCTACACCTTC CASTGQGFYGYTF
TRBJ1-1 . TRBV18 . TGTGCCAGCTCACGAGGACAGCTGAACACTGAAGCTTTCTTT CASSRGQLNTEAFF
TRBJ2-3 . TRBV7-2 TRBD1 TGTGCCAGCAGTTGGGACAGGGGCGTAGATACGCAGTATTTT CASSWDRGVDTQYF
TRBJ1-2 . TRBV11-2 . TGTGCCAGCAGCTTAGCCTCCGCAGGGCTCTATGGCTACACCTTC CASSLASAGLYGYTF
TRBJ1-3 once TRBV28 . TGTGCCAGCAGTTTATACAGGGCTGGAAACACCATATATTTT CASSLYRAGNTIYF
TRBJ2-4 . TRBV6-2/TRBV6-3 TRBD1 TGTGCCAGCAGTCCAGGACCCGGGACAGCGGCCAAAAACATTCAGTACTTC CASSPGPGTAAKNIQYF
TRBJ2-7 . TRBV7-9 TRBD1 TGTGCCAGCAGCATAGGGACAGGGGGCGTTCATATCGCGGACGAGCAGTACTTC CASSIGTGGVHIADEQYF
TRBJ2-7 . TRBV27 TRBD2 TGTGCCAGCAGATACGGCGGGGGCTCCTACGAGCAGTACTTC CASRYGGGSYEQYF
TRBJ1-1 . TRBV25-1 . TGTGCCAGCAGTGAATCGACAGGACGGACAAACACTGAAGCTTTCTTT CASSESTGRTNTEAFF
TRBJ2-7 . TRBV30 . TGTGCCTGGGGGGGACGGGGGACAGTGTACGAGCAGTACTTC CAWGGRGTVYEQYF
TRBJ1-1 . TRBV18 . TGTGCCAGCTCACCACCGGCAGGTGACACTGAAGCTTTCTTT CASSPPAGDTEAFF
TRBJ2-5 . TRBV19 TRBD2 TGTGCCAGTAGCCGTGGGTGGGGACTAGCGGGGCGCCAAGAGACCCAGTACTTC CASSRGWGLAGRQETQYF
TRBJ2-3 once TRBV5-4 TRBD2 TGTGCCAGCAGCTTGGATGCCGGGGGGGCAGATACGCAGTATTTT CASSLDAGGADTQYF
TRBJ1-5 . TRBV30 TRBD1 TGTGCCTGGAGTGACAGGGGGTCCAATCAGCCCCAGCATTTT CAWSDRGSNQPQHF